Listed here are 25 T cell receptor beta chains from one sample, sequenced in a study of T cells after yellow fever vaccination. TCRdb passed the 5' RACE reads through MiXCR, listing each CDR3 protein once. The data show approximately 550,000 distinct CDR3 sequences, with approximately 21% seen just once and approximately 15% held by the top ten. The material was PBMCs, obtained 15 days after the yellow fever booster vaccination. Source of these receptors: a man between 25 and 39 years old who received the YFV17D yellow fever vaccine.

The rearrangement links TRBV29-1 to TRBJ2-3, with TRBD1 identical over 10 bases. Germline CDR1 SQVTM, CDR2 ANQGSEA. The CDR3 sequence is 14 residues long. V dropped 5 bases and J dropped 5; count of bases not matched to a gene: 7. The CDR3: CSVIPGQGLDTQYF. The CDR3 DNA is TGCAGCGTTATCCCGGGACAGGGGCTAGATACGCAGTATTTT.

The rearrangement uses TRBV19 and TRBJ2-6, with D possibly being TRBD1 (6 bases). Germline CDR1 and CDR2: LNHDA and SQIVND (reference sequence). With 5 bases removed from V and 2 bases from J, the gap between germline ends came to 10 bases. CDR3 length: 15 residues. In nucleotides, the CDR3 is TGTGCCAGTAGTTCGCAGGGGCCTGGGGCCAACGTCCTGACTTTC. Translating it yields CASSSQGPGANVLTF.

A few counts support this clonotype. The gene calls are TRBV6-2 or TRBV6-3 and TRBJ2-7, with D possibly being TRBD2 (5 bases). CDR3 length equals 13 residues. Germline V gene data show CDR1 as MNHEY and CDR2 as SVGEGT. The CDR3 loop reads CAAGASGAYEQYF. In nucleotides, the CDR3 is TGTGCGGCGGGTGCTTCTGGAGCCTACGAGCAGTACTTC.

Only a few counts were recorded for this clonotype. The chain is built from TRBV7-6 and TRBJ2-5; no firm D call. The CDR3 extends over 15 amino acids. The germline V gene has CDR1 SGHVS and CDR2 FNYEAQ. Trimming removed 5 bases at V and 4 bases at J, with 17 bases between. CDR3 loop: CASSLLSRSPETQYF. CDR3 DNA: TGTGCCAGCAGCCTACTTAGCAGGAGTCCAGAGACCCAGTACTTC.

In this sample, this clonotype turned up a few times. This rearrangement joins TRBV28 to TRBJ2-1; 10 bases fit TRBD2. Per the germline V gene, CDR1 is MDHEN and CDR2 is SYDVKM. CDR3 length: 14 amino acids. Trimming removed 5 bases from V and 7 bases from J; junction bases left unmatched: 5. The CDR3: CASSQSGRANEQFF. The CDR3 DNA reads TGTGCCAGCAGTCAAAGCGGGAGGGCTAATGAGCAGTTCTTC.

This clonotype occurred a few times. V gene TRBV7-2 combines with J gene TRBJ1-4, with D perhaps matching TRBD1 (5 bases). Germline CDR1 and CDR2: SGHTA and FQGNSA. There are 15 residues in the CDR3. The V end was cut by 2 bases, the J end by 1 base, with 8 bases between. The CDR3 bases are TGTGCCAGCAGCTTATCGGGGCTAACTAATGAAAAACTGTTTTTT. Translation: CASSLSGLTNEKLFF.

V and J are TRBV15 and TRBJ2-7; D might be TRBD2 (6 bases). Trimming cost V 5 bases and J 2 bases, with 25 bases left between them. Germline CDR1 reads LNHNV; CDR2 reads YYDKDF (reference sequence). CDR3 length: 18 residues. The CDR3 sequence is CATSGGIAAKRKTYEQYF. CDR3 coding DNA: TGTGCCACCAGCGGGGGGATAGCGGCCAAAAGGAAGACCTACGAGCAGTACTTC.

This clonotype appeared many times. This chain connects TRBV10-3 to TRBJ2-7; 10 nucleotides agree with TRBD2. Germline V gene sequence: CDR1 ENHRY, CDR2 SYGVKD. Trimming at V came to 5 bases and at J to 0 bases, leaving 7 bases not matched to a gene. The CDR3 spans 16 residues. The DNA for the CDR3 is TGTGCCATCAGTTTGGCTAGCGGGAGAACCTCCTACGAGCAGTACTTC. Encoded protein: CAISLASGRTSYEQYF.

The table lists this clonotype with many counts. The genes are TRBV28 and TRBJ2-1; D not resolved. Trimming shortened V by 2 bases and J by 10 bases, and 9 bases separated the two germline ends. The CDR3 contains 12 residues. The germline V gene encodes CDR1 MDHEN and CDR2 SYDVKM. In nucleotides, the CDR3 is TGTGCCAGCAGTTTACGGGTAATGGAGCAGTTCTTC. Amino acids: CASSLRVMEQFF. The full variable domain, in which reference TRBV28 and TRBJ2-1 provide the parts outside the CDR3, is DVKVTQSSRYLVKRTGEKVFLECVQDMDHENMFWYRQDPGLGLRLIYFSYDVKMKEKGDIPEGYSVSREKKERFSLILESASTNQTSMYLCASSLRVMEQFFGPGTRLTVL.

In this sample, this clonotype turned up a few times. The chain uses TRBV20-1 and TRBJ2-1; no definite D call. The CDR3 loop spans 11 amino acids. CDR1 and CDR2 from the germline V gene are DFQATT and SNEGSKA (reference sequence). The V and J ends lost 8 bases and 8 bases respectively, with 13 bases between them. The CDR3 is CSQLLVDEQFF. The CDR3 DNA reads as TGCAGTCAACTCCTAGTGGATGAGCAGTTCTTC.

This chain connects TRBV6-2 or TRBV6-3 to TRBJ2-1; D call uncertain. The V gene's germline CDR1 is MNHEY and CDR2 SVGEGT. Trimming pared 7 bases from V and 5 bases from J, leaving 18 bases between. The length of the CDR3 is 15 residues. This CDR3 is CASNSADQFNNEQFF. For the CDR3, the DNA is TGTGCCAGCAATTCCGCGGACCAATTTAACAATGAGCAGTTCTTC.

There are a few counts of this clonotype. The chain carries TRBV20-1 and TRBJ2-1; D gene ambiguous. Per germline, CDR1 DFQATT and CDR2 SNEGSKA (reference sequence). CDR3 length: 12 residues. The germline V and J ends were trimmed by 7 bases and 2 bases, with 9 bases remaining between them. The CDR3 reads CSVSDAYNEQFF. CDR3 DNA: TGCAGTGTGAGCGACGCCTACAATGAGCAGTTCTTC.

The CDR3 here is CAWSQRAAATYNEQFF. CDR3 DNA: TGTGCCTGGAGCCAAAGAGCGGCGGCTACCTACAATGAGCAGTTCTTC. V gene TRBV30 combines with J gene TRBJ2-1, with a weak D call TRBD2 (5 bases). V shed 3 bases and J shed 2 bases, with 17 bases lying between them. The length of the CDR3 is 16 residues. CDR1 GTSNPN and CDR2 SVGIG come from the germline V gene (reference sequence). Based on the CDR3 plus reference TRBV30 and TRBJ2-1, the full variable domain is SQTIHQWPATLVQPVGSPLSLECTVEGTSNPNLYWYRQAAGRGLQLLFYSVGIGQISSEVPQNLSASRPQDRQFILSSKKLLLSDSGFYLCAWSQRAAATYNEQFFGPGTRLTVL.

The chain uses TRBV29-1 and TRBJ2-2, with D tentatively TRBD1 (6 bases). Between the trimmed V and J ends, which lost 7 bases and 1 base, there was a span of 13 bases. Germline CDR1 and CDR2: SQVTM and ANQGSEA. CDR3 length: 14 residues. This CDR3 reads CSARGGQNTGELFF. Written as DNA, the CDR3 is TGCAGCGCCCGTGGGGGACAGAACACCGGGGAGCTGTTTTTT.

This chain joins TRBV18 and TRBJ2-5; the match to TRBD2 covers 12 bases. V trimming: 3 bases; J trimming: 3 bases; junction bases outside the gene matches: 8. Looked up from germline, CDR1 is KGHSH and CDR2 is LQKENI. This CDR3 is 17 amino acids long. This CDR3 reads CASSPQRLAGVEETQYF. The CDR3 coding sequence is TGTGCCAGCTCACCCCAGCGACTAGCGGGAGTGGAAGAGACCCAGTACTTC.

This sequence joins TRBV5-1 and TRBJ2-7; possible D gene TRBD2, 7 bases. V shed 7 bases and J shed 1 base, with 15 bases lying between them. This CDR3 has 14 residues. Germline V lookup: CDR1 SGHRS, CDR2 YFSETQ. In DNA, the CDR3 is TGCGCCAGCGGGAGGGGGGCCAGTTCCTACGAGCAGTACTTC. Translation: CASGRGASSYEQYF.

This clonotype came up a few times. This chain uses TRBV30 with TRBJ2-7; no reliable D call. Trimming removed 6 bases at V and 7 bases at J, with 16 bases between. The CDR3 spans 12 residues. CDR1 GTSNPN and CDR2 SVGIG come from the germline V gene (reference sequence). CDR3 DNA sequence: TGTGCCTGTGAACGCCTACGATTGGAGCAGTACTTC. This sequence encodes CACERLRLEQYF.

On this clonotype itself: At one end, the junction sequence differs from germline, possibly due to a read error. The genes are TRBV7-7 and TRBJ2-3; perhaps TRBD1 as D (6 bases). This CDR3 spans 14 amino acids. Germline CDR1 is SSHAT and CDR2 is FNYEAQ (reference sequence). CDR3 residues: CASSRDKGTDTQYF. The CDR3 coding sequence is TGTGCTAGCAGCCGGGACAAAGGCACAGATACGCAGTATTTT.

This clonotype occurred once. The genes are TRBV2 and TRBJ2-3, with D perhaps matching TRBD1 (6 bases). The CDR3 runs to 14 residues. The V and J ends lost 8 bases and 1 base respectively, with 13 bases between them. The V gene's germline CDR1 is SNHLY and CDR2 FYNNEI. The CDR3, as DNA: TGTGCCAGCGGGGGCAGGGGCCGCACAGATACGCAGTATTTT. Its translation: CASGGRGRTDTQYF.

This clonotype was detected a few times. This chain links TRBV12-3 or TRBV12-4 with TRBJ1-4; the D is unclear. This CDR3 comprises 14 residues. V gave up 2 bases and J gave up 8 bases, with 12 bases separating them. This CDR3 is CASSLLFAGEKLFF. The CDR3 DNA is TGTGCCAGCAGTTTACTATTCGCCGGGGAAAAACTGTTTTTT.

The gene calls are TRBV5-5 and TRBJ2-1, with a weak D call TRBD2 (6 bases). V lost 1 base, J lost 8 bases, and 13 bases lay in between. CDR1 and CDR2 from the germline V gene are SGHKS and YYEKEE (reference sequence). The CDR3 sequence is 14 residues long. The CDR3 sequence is CASSLLAAEDEQFF. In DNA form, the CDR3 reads TGTGCCAGCAGCTTGTTAGCGGCTGAGGATGAGCAGTTCTTC.

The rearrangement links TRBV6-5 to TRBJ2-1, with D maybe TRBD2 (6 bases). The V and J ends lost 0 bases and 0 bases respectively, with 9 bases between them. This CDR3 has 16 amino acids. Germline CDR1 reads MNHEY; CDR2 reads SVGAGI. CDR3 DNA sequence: TGTGCCAGCAGTTACTCGGGCGGGACCTCCTACAATGAGCAGTTCTTC. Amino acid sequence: CASSYSGGTSYNEQFF.

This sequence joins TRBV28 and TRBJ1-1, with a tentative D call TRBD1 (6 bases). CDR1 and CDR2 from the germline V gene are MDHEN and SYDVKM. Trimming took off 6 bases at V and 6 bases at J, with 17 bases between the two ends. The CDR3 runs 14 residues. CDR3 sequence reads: CASSLRQGQSEAFF. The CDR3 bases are TGTGCCAGCAGCCTCCGACAAGGACAGTCTGAAGCTTTCTTT.

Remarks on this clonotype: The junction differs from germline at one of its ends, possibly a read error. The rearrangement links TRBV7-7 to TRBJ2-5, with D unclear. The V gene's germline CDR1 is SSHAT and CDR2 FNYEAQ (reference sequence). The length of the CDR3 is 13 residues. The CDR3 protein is CASSTERQETQYF. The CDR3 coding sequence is TGTGCTAGCAGCACCGAACGCCAAGAGACCCAGTACTTC. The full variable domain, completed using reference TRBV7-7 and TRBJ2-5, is GAGVSQSPRYKVTKRGQDVTLRCDPISSHATLYWYQQALGQGPEFLTYFNYEAQPDKSGLPSDRFSAERPEGSISTLTIQRTEQRDSAMYRCASSTERQETQYFGPGTRLLVL.

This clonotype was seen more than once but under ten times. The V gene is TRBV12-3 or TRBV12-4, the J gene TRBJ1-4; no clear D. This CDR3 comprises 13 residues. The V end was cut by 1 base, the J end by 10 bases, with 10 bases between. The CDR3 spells CASSLGTEVKLFF. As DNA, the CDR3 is TGTGCCAGCAGTTTAGGGACCGAGGTAAAACTGTTTTTT.